This T cell receptor beta chain was sequenced during a study of blood T cell repertoires in COVID-19. About the research overall: Samples of COVID-19 (acute and convalescent) were obtained from the United States, Italy and Spain. PBMCs, B-cell-depleted T cells, or T cells were the source of the cDNA or gDNA that made up the material.

In the source study's methods: Counts of nucleated cells, estimated from reference gene primer amplification, were obtained. The assay was immunoSEQ multiplex PCR, and TCRdb's table has in-frame clones only and misses some. Clonal size and the V and J genes are those of that table, whereas D and trimming came from the DNA. The table lists approximately 250,000 clones, approximately 85% of them singletons. The sequenced material came from peripheral blood. The TCR sequence derives from a man aged 35 to 55 with acute or convalescent COVID-19.

The CDR3 DNA reads as TGTGCCAGCAATCGAGGGGACAGGGAATCGGGAGCTTTCTTT. It encodes CASNRGDRESGAFF. The chain carries TRBV6-5 and TRBJ1-1, with 9 bases lining up with TRBD1. This CDR3 spans 14 amino acids. V trimming: 7 bases; J trimming: 10 bases; junction bases outside the gene matches: 13. The germline V gene has CDR1 MNHEY and CDR2 SVGAGI.